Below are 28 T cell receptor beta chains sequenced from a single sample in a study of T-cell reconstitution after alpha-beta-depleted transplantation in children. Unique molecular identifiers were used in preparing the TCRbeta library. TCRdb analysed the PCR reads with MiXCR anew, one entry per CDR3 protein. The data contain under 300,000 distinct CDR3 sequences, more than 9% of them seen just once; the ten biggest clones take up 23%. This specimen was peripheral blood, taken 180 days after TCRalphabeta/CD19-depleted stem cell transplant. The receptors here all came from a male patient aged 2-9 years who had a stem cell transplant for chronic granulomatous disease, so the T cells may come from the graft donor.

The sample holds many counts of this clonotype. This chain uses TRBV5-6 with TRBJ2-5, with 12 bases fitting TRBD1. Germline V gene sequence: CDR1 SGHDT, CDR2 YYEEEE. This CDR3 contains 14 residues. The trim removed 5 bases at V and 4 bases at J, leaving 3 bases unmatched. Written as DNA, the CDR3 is TGTGCCAGCAGGGGGACAGGGGGCACAGAGACCCAGTACTTC. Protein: CASRGTGGTETQYF.

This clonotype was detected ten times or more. The CDR3 DNA follows: TGTGCTAGTGGCTACCCCGGACAGGGTAACTACAATGAGCAGTTCTTC. Protein: CASGYPGQGNYNEQFF. V and J are TRBV12-5 and TRBJ2-1; TRBD1 matches at 8 bases. From germline, CDR1 is LGHNT and CDR2 FRNRAP. The CDR3 consists of 16 residues. Trimming cost V 6 bases and J 3 bases; bases outside gene matches: 10.

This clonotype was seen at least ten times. This CDR3 reads CASSEFGLATTYNEQFF. CDR3 in DNA: TGTGCCAGCAGTGAATTTGGACTAGCGACCACCTACAATGAGCAGTTCTTC. The gene calls are TRBV6-1 and TRBJ2-1, with 9 bases fitting TRBD2. From germline, CDR1 is MNHNS and CDR2 SASEGT. CDR3 length equals 17 residues. The V and J ends lost 2 bases and 2 bases, in that order; junction bases with no gene match: 7.

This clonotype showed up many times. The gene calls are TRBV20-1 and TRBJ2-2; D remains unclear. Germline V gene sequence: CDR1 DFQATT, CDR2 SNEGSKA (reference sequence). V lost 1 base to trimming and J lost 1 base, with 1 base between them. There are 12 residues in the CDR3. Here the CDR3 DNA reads TGCAGTGCTAGAGGGAACACCGGGGAGCTGTTTTTT. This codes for CSARGNTGELFF.

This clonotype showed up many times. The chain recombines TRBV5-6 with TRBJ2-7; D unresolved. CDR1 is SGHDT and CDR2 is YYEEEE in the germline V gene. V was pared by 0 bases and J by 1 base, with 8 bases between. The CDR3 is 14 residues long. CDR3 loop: CASSLAAGSYEQYF. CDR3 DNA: TGTGCCAGCAGCTTGGCCGCTGGGTCCTACGAGCAGTACTTC. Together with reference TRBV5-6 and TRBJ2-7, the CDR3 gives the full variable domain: DAGVTQSPTHLIKTRGQQVTLRCSPKSGHDTVSWYQQALGQGPQFIFQYYEEEERQRGNFPDRFSGHQFPNYSSELNVNALLLGDSALYLCASSLAAGSYEQYFGPGTRLTVT.

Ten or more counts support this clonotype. Here the CDR3 DNA reads TGTGCCAGCAGCGTAGGAGGGAGATTTACCTCTGGGGCCAACGTCCTGACTTTC. This gives the protein CASSVGGRFTSGANVLTF. The rearrangement joins TRBV9 to TRBJ2-6, with D possibly TRBD2 on 5 matching bases. This CDR3 comprises 18 residues. The V end was cut by 0 bases, the J end by 0 bases, with 13 bases between. Germline CDR1 SGDLS, CDR2 YYNGEE.

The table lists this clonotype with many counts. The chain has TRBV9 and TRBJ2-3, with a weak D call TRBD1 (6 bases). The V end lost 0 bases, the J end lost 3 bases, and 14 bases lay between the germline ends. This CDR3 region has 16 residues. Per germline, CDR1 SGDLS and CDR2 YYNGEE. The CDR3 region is CASSVECDRPTDTQYF. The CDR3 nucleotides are TGTGCCAGCAGCGTAGAATGTGACAGGCCAACAGATACGCAGTATTTT.

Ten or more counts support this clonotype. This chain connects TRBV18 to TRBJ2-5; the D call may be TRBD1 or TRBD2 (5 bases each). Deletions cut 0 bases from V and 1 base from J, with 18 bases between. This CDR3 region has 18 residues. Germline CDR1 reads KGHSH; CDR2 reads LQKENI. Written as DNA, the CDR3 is TGTGCCAGCTCACCACCGACTTTCGGGATGAGGGGCCAAGAGACCCAGTACTTC. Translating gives CASSPPTFGMRGQETQYF.

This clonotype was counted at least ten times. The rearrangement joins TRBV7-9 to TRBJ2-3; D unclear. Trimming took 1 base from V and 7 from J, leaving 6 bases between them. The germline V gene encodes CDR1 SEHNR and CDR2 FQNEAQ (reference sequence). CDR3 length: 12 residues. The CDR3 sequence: CASSLDSYTQYF. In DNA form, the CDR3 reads TGTGCCAGCAGCTTAGATAGCTATACGCAGTATTTT.

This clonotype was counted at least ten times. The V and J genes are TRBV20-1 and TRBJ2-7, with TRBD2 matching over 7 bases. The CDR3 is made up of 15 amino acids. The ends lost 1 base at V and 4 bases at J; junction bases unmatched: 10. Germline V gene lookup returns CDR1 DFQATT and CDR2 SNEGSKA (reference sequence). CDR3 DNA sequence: TGCAGTGCTAGAGCTTGGCGGGAGTTAAGTTACGAGCAGTACTTC. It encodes CSARAWRELSYEQYF.

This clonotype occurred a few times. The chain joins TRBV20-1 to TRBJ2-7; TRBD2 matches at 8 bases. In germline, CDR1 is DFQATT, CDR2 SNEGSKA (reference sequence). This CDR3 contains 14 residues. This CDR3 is CSSLAASGAYEQYF. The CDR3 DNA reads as TGCAGCTCACTAGCGGCATCCGGGGCCTACGAGCAGTACTTC.

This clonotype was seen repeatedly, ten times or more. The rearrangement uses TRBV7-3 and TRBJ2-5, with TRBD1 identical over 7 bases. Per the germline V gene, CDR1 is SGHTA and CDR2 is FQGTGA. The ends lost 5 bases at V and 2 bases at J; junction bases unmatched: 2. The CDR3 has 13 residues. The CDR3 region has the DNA TGTGCCAGCAGCGGGGGACAGCAAGAGACCCAGTACTTC. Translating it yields CASSGGQQETQYF.

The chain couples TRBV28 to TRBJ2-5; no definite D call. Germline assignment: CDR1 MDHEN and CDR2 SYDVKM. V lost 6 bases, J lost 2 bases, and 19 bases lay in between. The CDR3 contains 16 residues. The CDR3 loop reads CASSTAGLIFQETQYF. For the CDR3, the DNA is TGTGCCAGCAGCACAGCAGGTTTAATTTTTCAAGAGACCCAGTACTTC.

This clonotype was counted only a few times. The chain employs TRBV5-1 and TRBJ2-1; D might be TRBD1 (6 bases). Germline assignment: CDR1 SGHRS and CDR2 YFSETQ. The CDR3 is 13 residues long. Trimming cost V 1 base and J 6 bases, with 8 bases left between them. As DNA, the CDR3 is TGCGCCAGCAGCTTGCTACAGGGCAATGAGCAGTTCTTC. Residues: CASSLLQGNEQFF.

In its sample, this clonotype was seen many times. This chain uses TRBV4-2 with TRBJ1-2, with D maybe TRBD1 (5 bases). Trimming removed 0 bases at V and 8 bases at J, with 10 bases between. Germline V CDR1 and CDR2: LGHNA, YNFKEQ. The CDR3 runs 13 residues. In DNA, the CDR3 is TGTGCCAGCAGCCAAGATGGGACGGAGGGCTACACCTTC. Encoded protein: CASSQDGTEGYTF.

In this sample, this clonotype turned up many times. The CDR3 is CASSRAEKYNSPLHF. The CDR3 DNA follows: TGTGCCAGCAGCCGGGCCGAAAAGTATAATTCACCCCTCCACTTT. The rearrangement links TRBV3-1 to TRBJ1-6; D is unclear. Trimming took 4 bases from V and 4 from J, leaving 11 bases between them. The length of the CDR3 is 15 residues. Germline CDR1 LGHDT, CDR2 YNNKEL (reference sequence).

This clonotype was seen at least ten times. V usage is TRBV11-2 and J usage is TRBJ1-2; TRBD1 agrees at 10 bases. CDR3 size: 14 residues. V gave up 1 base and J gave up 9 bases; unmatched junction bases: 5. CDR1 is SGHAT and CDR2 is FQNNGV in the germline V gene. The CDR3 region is CASSLGQGARRYTF. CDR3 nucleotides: TGTGCCAGCAGCTTAGGACAGGGGGCGCGTCGCTACACCTTC.

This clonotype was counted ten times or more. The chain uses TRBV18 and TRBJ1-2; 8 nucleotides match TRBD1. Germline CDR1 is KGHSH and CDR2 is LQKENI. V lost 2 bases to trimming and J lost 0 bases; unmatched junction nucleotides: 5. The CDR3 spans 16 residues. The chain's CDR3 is CASSPCWTGTNYGYTF. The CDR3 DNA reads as TGTGCCAGCTCACCATGCTGGACAGGGACTAACTATGGCTACACCTTC.

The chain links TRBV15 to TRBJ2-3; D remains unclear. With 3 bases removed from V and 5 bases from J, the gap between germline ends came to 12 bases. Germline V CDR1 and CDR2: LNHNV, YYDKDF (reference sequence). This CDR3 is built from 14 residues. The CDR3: CATSRVLSGDTQYF. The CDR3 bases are TGTGCCACCAGCAGGGTCCTCTCGGGAGATACGCAGTATTTT.

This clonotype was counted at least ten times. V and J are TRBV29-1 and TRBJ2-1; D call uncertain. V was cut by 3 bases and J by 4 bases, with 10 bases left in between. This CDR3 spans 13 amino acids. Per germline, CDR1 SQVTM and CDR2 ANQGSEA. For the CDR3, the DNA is TGCAGCGTTGACATTGGGCAGTACAATGAGCAGTTCTTC. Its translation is CSVDIGQYNEQFF.

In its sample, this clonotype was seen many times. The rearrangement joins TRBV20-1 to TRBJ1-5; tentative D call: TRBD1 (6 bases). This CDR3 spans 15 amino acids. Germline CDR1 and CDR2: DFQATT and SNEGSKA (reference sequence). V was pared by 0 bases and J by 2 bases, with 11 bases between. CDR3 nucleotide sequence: TGCAGTGCTAGAGATCCTTCAGGGGGCAATCAGCCCCAGCATTTT. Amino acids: CSARDPSGGNQPQHF.

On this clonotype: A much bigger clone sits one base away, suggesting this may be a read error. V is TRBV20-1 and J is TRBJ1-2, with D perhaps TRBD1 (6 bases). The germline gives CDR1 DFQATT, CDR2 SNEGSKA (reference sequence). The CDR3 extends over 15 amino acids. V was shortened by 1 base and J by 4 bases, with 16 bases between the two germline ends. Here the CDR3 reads CSARGNNRVFYGYTF. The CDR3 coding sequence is TGCAGTGCTAGAGGTAATAACAGGGTATTCTATGGCTACACCTTC.

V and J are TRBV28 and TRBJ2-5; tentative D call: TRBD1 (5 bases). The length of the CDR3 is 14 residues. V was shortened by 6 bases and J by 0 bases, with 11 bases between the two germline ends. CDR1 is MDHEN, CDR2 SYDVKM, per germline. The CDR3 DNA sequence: TGTGCCAGCAGAACAGGACATTACCAAGAGACCCAGTACTTC. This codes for CASRTGHYQETQYF. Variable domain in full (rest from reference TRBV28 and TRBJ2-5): DVKVTQSSRYLVKRTGEKVFLECVQDMDHENMFWYRQDPGLGLRLIYFSYDVKMKEKGDIPEGYSVSREKKERFSLILESASTNQTSMYLCASRTGHYQETQYFGPGTRLLVL.

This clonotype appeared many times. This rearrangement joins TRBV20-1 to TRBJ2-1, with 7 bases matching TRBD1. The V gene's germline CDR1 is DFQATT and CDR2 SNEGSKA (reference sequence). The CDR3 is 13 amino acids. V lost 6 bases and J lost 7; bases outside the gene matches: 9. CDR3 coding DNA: TGCAGTGCCGCCCCAGGGGGTGTGAATGAGCAGTTCTTC. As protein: CSAAPGGVNEQFF.

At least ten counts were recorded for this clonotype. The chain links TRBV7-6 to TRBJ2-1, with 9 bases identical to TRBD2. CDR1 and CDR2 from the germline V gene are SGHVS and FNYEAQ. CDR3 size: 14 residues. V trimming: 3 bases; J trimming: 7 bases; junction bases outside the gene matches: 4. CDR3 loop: CASSLAGGGNEQFF. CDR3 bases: TGTGCCAGCAGCTTGGCGGGAGGGGGAAATGAGCAGTTCTTC.

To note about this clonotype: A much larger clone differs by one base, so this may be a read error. The DNA of the CDR3 is TGTGCCAGCAGCTTAATAGGGGCAGGGTTGAACACTGAAGCTTTCTTT. This gives the protein CASSLIGAGLNTEAFF. The J gene is TRBJ1-1, the V gene TRBV7-9; possible D gene TRBD1, 5 bases. CDR1 SEHNR and CDR2 FQNEAQ come from the germline V gene (reference sequence). Between the trimmed V and J ends, which lost 2 bases and 0 bases, there was a span of 13 bases. The CDR3 spans 16 residues.

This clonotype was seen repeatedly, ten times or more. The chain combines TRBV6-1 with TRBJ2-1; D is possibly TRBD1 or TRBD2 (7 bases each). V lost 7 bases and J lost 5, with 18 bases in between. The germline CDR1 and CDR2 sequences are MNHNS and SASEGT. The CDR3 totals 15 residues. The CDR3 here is CASNPRGGFNNEQFF. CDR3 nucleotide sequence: TGTGCCAGCAACCCCAGGGGGGGTTTCAACAATGAGCAGTTCTTC.

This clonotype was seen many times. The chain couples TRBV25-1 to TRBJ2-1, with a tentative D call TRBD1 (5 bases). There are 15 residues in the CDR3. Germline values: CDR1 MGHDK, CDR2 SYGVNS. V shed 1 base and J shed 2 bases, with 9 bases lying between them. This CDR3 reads CASSESDRPYNEQFF. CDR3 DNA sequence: TGTGCCAGCAGTGAATCTGACAGACCCTACAATGAGCAGTTCTTC.